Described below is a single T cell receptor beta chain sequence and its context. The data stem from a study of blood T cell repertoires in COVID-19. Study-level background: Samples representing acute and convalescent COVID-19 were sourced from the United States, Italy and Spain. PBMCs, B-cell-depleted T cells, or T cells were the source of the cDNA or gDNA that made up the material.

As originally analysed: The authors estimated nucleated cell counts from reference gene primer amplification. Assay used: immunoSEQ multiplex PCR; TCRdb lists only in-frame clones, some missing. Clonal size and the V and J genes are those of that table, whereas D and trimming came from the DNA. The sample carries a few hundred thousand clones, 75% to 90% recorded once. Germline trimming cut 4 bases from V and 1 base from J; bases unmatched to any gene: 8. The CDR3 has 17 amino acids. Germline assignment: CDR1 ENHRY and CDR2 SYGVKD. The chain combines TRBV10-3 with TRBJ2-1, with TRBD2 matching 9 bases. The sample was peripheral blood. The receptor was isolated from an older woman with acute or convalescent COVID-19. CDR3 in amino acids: CAISGETSGPSYNEQFF. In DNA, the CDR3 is TGTGCCATCAGTGGGGAGACTAGCGGACCTTCCTACAATGAGCAGTTCTTC.